This section outlines one TCR beta chain sequence together with its context. Its antigen is undetermined. This sample was taken from a study of lymphopenia after photon versus proton radiotherapy. Study-level results: Better survival with proton therapy was suggested as possible, not demonstrated.

Generated by immunoSEQ multiplex PCR, the TCRdb table keeps only in-frame clones and is missing some. The sample has about 60,000 clones, about four fifths seen once. Trimming took off 5 bases at V and 7 bases at J, with 12 bases between the two ends. Germline assignment: CDR1 MNHEY and CDR2 SVGAGI. This CDR3 is built from 12 residues. The chain links TRBV6-5 to TRBJ2-7, with D hard to call. This receptor was obtained from a man aged 55-75 years with pancreatic cancer. Specimen: peripheral blood, collected from a patient treated with proton-based radiotherapy. The CDR3 reads CASSGGAREQYF. In DNA, the CDR3 is TGTGCCAGCAGTGGCGGCGCCCGGGAGCAGTACTTC.